The next 6 T cell receptor beta chains were all read from a single sample in a study of response to subunit inactivated influenza vaccine. Using its own MiXCR run on the RT-PCR reads, TCRdb lists one record per CDR3 protein. In the table there are about 800,000 distinct CDR3 sequences, around 21% of which are singletons. The starting material was PBMCs from blood, obtained more than 4 days after vaccination. The receptors shown here come from a man aged 50 to 60 who received an inactivated influenza vaccine.

This clonotype was observed a few times. The chain has TRBV7-2 and TRBJ2-7, with 8 nucleotides matching TRBD2. The CDR3 covers 17 residues. V gave up 8 bases and J gave up 1 base; unmatched junction bases: 16. Germline CDR1 SGHTA, CDR2 FQGNSA. CDR3 loop: CASGTTSGRGVSYEQYF. The CDR3, as DNA: TGTGCCAGCGGAACAACCTCGGGGCGGGGGGTTTCCTACGAGCAGTACTTC.

Points on this clonotype: An end of the junction differs from the germline gene, which may be a read error. The CDR3 coding sequence is TGTGCTAGCAGCTCACCGGACAGGGGCGATAGCAATCAGCCCCAGCATTTT. It is translated as CASSSPDRGDSNQPQHF. This sequence joins TRBV7-7 and TRBJ1-5; 9 nucleotides align to TRBD1. Germline V gene sequence: CDR1 SSHAT, CDR2 FNYEAQ (reference sequence). The CDR3 is 17 residues long. The variable domain in full, completed from reference TRBV7-7 and TRBJ1-5, reads GAGVSQSPRYKVTKRGQDVTLRCDPISSHATLYWYQQALGQGPEFLTYFNYEAQPDKSGLPSDRFSAERPEGSISTLTIQRTEQRDSAMYRCASSSPDRGDSNQPQHFGDGTRLSIL.

This clonotype was counted a few times. The V call is TRBV7-2, the J call TRBJ2-3, with TRBD2 as a possible D gene (5 bases). Trimming took off 7 bases at V and 5 bases at J, with 25 bases between the two ends. Germline CDR1 is SGHTA and CDR2 is FQGNSA. The CDR3 length is 17 residues. CDR3 region: CASNQGGREGSLDTQYF. The CDR3 nucleotides are TGTGCCAGCAACCAAGGTGGTAGAGAGGGAAGTTTAGATACGCAGTATTTT.

In its sample, this clonotype was seen a few times. V usage is TRBV7-9 and J usage is TRBJ2-1; 9 bases are a match to TRBD2. With V trimmed by 3 bases and J by 2 bases, 2 bases remained unmatched. Germline V CDR1 and CDR2: SEHNR, FQNEAQ (reference sequence). The CDR3 contains 15 residues. The CDR3 here is CASSFASGAYNEQFF. CDR3 bases: TGTGCCAGCAGCTTTGCTAGCGGGGCCTACAATGAGCAGTTCTTC.

This clonotype was seen a few times. The genes are TRBV28 and TRBJ1-5; no clear D gene. The ends were cut back, 3 bases at V and 3 bases at J, with 6 bases in the middle. The CDR3 is 13 amino acids. Germline CDR1 and CDR2: MDHEN and SYDVKM. In nucleotides, the CDR3 is TGTGCCAGCAGTTTCGGATTCAATCAGCCCCAGCATTTT. Its translation is CASSFGFNQPQHF.

The chain couples TRBV20-1 to TRBJ2-5, with 7 bases matching TRBD2. The V gene end was trimmed by 6 bases and the J gene end by 5 bases; junction bases not matched to a gene: 15. The CDR3 is 15 residues long. The germline CDR1 and CDR2 sequences are DFQATT and SNEGSKA (reference sequence). The DNA of the CDR3 is TGCAGTGCCAATGACCGGAAGCGGGGTGGGGAGACCCAGTACTTC. Encoded protein: CSANDRKRGGETQYF.